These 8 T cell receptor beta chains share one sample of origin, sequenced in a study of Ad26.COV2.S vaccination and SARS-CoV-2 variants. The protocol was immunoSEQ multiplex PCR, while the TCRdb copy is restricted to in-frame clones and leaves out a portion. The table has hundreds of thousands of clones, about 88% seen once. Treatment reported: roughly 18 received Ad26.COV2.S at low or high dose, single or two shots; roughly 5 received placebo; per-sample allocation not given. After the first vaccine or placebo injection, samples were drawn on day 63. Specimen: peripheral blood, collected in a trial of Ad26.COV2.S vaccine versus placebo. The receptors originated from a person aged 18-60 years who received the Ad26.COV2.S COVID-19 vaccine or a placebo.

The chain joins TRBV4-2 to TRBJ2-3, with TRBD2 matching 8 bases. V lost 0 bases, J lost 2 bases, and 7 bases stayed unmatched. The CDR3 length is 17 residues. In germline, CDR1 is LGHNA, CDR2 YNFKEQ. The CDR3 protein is CASSQEPSGGFTDTQYF. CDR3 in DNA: TGTGCCAGCAGCCAAGAACCCAGCGGGGGTTTCACAGATACGCAGTATTTT.

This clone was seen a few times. CDR3 DNA: TGTGCCAGCAGACTAGCGGGGGTCGATACGCAGTATTTT. It is translated as CASRLAGVDTQYF. The rearrangement joins TRBV6-5 to TRBJ2-3; 11 nucleotides line up with TRBD2. Germline values: CDR1 MNHEY, CDR2 SVGAGI. The CDR3 covers 13 residues. V dropped 6 bases and J dropped 6; count of bases not matched to a gene: 2.

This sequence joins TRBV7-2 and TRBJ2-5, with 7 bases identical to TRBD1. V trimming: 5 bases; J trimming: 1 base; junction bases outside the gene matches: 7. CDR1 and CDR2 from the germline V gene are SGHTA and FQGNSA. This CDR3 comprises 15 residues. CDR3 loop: CASSRGLGGQETQYF. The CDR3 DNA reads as TGTGCCAGCAGCAGGGGGCTAGGGGGCCAAGAGACCCAGTACTTC.

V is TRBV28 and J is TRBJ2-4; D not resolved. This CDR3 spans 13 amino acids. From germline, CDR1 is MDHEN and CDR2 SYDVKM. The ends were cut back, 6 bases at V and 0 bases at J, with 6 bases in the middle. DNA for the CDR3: TGTGCCAGCAGGGAACTAGCCAAAAACATTCAGTACTTC. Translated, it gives CASRELAKNIQYF.

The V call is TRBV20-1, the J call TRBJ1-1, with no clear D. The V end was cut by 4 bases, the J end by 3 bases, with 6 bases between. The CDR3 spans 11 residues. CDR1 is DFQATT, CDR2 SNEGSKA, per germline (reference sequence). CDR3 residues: CSANWDTEAFF. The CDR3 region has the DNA TGCAGTGCTAATTGGGACACTGAAGCTTTCTTT.

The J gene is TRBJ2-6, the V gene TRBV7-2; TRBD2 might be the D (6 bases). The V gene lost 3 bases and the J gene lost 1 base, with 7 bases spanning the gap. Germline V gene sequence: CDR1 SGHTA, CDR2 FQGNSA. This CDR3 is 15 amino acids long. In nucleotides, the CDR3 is TGTGCCAGCAGCTTCGCGGGGTCTGGGGCCAACGTCCTGACTTTC. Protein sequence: CASSFAGSGANVLTF. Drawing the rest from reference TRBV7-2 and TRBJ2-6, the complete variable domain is GAGVSQSPSNKVTEKGKDVELRCDPISGHTALYWYRQSLGQGLEFLIYFQGNSAPDKSGLPSDRFSAERTGGSVSTLTIQRTQQEDSAVYLCASSFAGSGANVLTFGAGSRLTVL.

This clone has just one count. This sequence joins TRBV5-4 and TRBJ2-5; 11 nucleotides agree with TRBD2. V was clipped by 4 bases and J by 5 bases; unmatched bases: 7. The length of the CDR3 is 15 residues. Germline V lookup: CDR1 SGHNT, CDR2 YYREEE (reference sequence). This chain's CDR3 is CASSPSTSGGETQYF. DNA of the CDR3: TGTGCCAGCAGCCCCTCTACTAGCGGGGGTGAGACCCAGTACTTC.

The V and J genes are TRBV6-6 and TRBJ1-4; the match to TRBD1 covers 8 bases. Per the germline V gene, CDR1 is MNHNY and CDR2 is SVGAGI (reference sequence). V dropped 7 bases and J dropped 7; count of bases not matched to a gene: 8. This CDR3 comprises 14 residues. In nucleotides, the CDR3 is TGTGCCAGCACCTTAGACAGGGGAGGTGAAAAACTGTTTTTT. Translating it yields CASTLDRGGEKLFF.